One sample yielded the 8 T cell receptor beta chains listed below, sequenced in a study of blood T cell repertoires in COVID-19. Data came from immunoSEQ multiplex PCR; TCRdb stores just in-frame clones and leaves some out. The sample lists tens of thousands of clones; approximately 85% were seen once. Sequenced sample: peripheral blood. The receptor source for this set is a human donor in a cohort sampled during active COVID-19.

CDR3 DNA sequence: TGTGCCAGCAGCCCCCCCTTTTACAGGGAAGGGGAAGATACGCAGTATTTT. This translates into CASSPPFYREGEDTQYF. The chain combines TRBV6-2 or TRBV6-3 with TRBJ2-3; possible D gene TRBD1, 6 bases. This CDR3 spans 17 amino acids. V gave up 6 bases and J gave up 5 bases, with 24 bases separating them. Germline V gene lookup returns CDR1 MNHEY and CDR2 SVGEGT.

The chain has TRBV5-6 and TRBJ2-5; TRBD2 might be the D (6 bases). CDR1 and CDR2 from the germline V gene are SGHDT and YYEEEE. Trimming shortened V by 4 bases and J by 4 bases, and 14 bases separated the two germline ends. The CDR3 is 14 amino acids. CDR3 DNA: TGTGCCAGCAGCCCGAGCGGGTTTTCAGAGACCCAGTACTTC. This gives the protein CASSPSGFSETQYF.

This clone has just one count. The V call is TRBV6-6, the J call TRBJ2-7, with a weak D call TRBD2 (5 bases). The CDR3 spans 13 residues. Germline lookup yields CDR1 MNHNY and CDR2 SVGAGI (reference sequence). The V gene lost 0 bases and the J gene lost 6 bases, with 9 bases spanning the gap. CDR3: CASSYSAGGEQYF. In nucleotides, the CDR3 is TGTGCCAGCAGTTACTCGGCAGGAGGCGAGCAGTACTTC.

V gene TRBV19 combines with J gene TRBJ1-5, with D unclear. The CDR3 is made up of 13 amino acids. Germline assignment: CDR1 LNHDA and CDR2 SQIVND (reference sequence). Deletions cut 10 bases from V and 3 bases from J, with 13 bases between. CDR3 region: CATVDNPNQPQHF. In nucleotides, the CDR3 is TGTGCCACCGTCGACAACCCCAATCAGCCCCAGCATTTT.

CDR3 residues: CASSPTTSGQQVVGYTNEQFF. The CDR3 nucleotides read TGTGCCAGCAGCCCCACGACTAGCGGCCAACAAGTCGTGGGCTACACCAATGAGCAGTTCTTC. The rearrangement links TRBV14 to TRBJ2-1; 9 nucleotides line up with TRBD2. After removal of 4 bases from V and 6 bases from J, the junction contained 25 bases not matched to a gene. CDR3 length: 21 residues. Germline V gives CDR1 SGHDN, CDR2 FVKESK.

The chain employs TRBV5-1 and TRBJ1-1; TRBD1 might be the D (6 bases). The CDR3 is 14 residues long. Between the trimmed V and J ends, which lost 4 bases and 1 base, there was a span of 11 bases. In germline, CDR1 is SGHRS, CDR2 YFSETQ. CDR3 bases: TGCGCCAGCAGCAGTGGACAGACGAACACTGAAGCTTTCTTT. As protein: CASSSGQTNTEAFF.

The chain carries TRBV5-4 and TRBJ1-2; TRBD1 might be the D (6 bases). The CDR3 is 16 amino acids. From germline, CDR1 is SGHNT and CDR2 YYREEE (reference sequence). V was trimmed by 3 bases and J by 0 bases, leaving 15 bases between them. The chain's CDR3 is CASSWVRQATNYGYTF. DNA of the CDR3: TGTGCCAGCAGCTGGGTCCGACAGGCGACTAACTATGGCTACACCTTC.

The CDR3 DNA reads TGTGCCAGCAGCTTTTCGGGCGTTAGCGGAAATCAGCCCCAGCATTTT. Protein sequence: CASSFSGVSGNQPQHF. V and J are TRBV7-8 and TRBJ1-5, with D unresolved. The CDR3 is 16 amino acids. Trimming removed 3 bases at V and 4 bases at J, with 16 bases between. Germline assignment: CDR1 SGHVS and CDR2 FQNEAQ.